Each of the 22 T cell receptor beta chains below was sequenced from the same sample in a study of blood T cell repertoires in COVID-19. Method: immunoSEQ multiplex PCR; TCRdb's copy keeps in-frame clones and lacks some. The sample shows hundreds of thousands of clones, around 86% of them seen only once. The specimen sequenced was PBMCs or T cells enriched from blood (not recorded which). The source is a man aged 40-55 years who had recovered from COVID-19.

The chain employs TRBV2 and TRBJ2-5, with 14 bases aligning to TRBD2. V lost 6 bases and J lost 5; bases outside the gene matches: 5. Looked up from germline, CDR1 is SNHLY and CDR2 is FYNNEI. The CDR3 sequence is 15 residues long. Here the CDR3 DNA reads TGTGCCAGCAGGCGGACTAGCGGGGGGCCTGAGACCCAGTACTTC. Translation gives CASRRTSGGPETQYF.

V is TRBV25-1 and J is TRBJ2-7; 8 bases fit TRBD1. Germline V gene sequence: CDR1 MGHDK, CDR2 SYGVNS. V shed 4 bases, J shed 2 bases, and the junction held 4 bases outside the gene matches. CDR3 length equals 14 residues. The CDR3 region is CASSGDRMPYEQYF. In DNA, the CDR3 is TGTGCCAGCAGTGGGGACAGGATGCCCTACGAGCAGTACTTC.

The V and J genes are TRBV6-5 and TRBJ2-2; a possible D gene is TRBD2 (5 bases). Per the germline V gene, CDR1 is MNHEY and CDR2 is SVGAGI. With 8 bases removed from V and 1 base from J, the gap between germline ends came to 8 bases. The CDR3 loop spans 13 amino acids. Written as DNA, the CDR3 is TGTGCCAGCGTCGGGGAGAACACCGGGGAGCTGTTTTTT. Translating it yields CASVGENTGELFF.

This clone appeared a few times. V gene TRBV3-1 (or the pseudogene TRBV3-2) combines with J gene TRBJ1-2, with D perhaps matching TRBD1 (5 bases). Trimming took 4 bases from V and 6 from J, leaving 9 bases between them. Per the germline V gene, CDR1 is LGHDT and CDR2 is YNNKEL (reference sequence). The CDR3 runs 12 residues. Here the CDR3 DNA reads TGTGCCAGCAGCCTCCGGGGGGATGGCTACACCTTC. Amino acids: CASSLRGDGYTF.

The chain links TRBV19 to TRBJ1-1; tentatively, D is TRBD1 (5 bases). The V gene lost 0 bases and the J gene lost 6 bases, with 8 bases spanning the gap. The CDR3 runs 13 residues. Germline V CDR1 and CDR2: LNHDA, SQIVND (reference sequence). CDR3 nucleotide sequence: TGTGCCAGTAGTATAGAAGTGGGGCCTGAAGCTTTCTTT. Its protein product is CASSIEVGPEAFF. Together with reference TRBV19 and TRBJ1-1, the CDR3 gives the full variable domain: DGGITQSPKYLFRKEGQNVTLSCEQNLNHDAMYWYRQDPGQGLRLIYYSQIVNDFQKGDIAEGYSVSREKKESFPLTVTSAQKNPTAFYLCASSIEVGPEAFFGQGTRLTVV.

V usage is TRBV2 and J usage is TRBJ1-2; D remains ambiguous. V was cut by 3 bases and J by 3 bases, with 8 bases left in between. The germline V gene encodes CDR1 SNHLY and CDR2 FYNNEI. The CDR3 is made up of 13 amino acids. The DNA for the CDR3 is TGTGCCAGCAGTGACAGCCTAGACTATGGCTACACCTTC. As protein: CASSDSLDYGYTF.

The chain combines TRBV21-1 with TRBJ2-3; the D call TRBD2 from the table was never checked on the DNA. TRBV21-1 is recorded as a pseudogene. The CDR3 covers 14 residues. The CDR3 reads CASIPDSSTDTQYF. The CDR3, as DNA: TGTGCCAGCATCCCGGACTCAAGCACAGATACGCAGTATTTT.

The chain uses TRBV4-1 and TRBJ1-3; D not certain. Deletions cut 7 bases from V and 0 bases from J, with 10 bases between. Germline V gene sequence: CDR1 MGHRA, CDR2 YSYEKL. The CDR3 spans 14 residues. CDR3 in amino acids: CASTTGYSGNTIYF. For the CDR3, the DNA is TGCGCCAGCACCACGGGGTACTCTGGAAACACCATATATTTT.

The chain uses TRBV5-1 and TRBJ2-3; 8 positions agree with TRBD2. This CDR3 region has 14 residues. Germline values: CDR1 SGHRS, CDR2 YFSETQ. The junction had 7 bases not matched to a gene; V was cut back by 4 bases and J by 6 bases. In DNA, the CDR3 is TGCGCCAGCAGCGTACTAGCGGCCGGGGATACGCAGTATTTT. Residues: CASSVLAAGDTQYF.

The rearrangement joins TRBV5-8 to TRBJ2-1, with 14 positions matching TRBD2. Unmatched junction bases numbered 3, after V lost 0 bases and J lost 10 bases. From germline, CDR1 is SGHTS and CDR2 YDEGEE. CDR3 length: 15 residues. The CDR3, as DNA: TGTGCCAGCAGCTTGGGACTAGCGGGGGGGCACGAGCAGTTCTTC. It encodes CASSLGLAGGHEQFF.

This clone was seen once. This chain joins TRBV7-9 and TRBJ1-5; tentative D call: TRBD1 (6 bases). V lost 1 base, J lost 0 bases, and 13 bases lay in between. The CDR3 covers 17 residues. The germline gives CDR1 SEHNR, CDR2 FQNEAQ (reference sequence). The CDR3 region has the DNA TGTGCCAGCAGCTTAGTCGACAGGACCTATAGCAATCAGCCCCAGCATTTT. It codes for CASSLVDRTYSNQPQHF.

J is TRBJ2-7 and V is TRBV15, with TRBD2 as a possible D gene (6 bases). There are 15 residues in the CDR3. CDR1 is LNHNV, CDR2 YYDKDF, per germline (reference sequence). V lost 3 bases, J lost 5 bases, and 17 bases lay in between. The CDR3 region is CATSSLTGELHEQYF. The CDR3, as DNA: TGTGCCACCAGCAGCTTAACGGGAGAGCTGCACGAGCAGTACTTC.

V gene TRBV12-3 or TRBV12-4 combines with J gene TRBJ1-1, with D hard to call. Trimming took off 3 bases at V and 1 base at J, with 6 bases between the two ends. The CDR3 is made up of 13 amino acids. The CDR3 loop is CASSLAENTEAFF. The DNA for the CDR3 is TGTGCCAGCAGTTTGGCAGAGAACACTGAAGCTTTCTTT.

The chain carries TRBV28 and TRBJ2-4; 12 bases align to TRBD2. Germline CDR1 reads MDHEN; CDR2 reads SYDVKM. The CDR3 is 16 amino acids. V lost 5 bases and J lost 8; bases outside the gene matches: 10. The CDR3 spells CASSGTSGSSGYIQYF. The CDR3 DNA reads as TGTGCCAGCAGTGGGACTAGCGGGTCTTCGGGGTACATTCAGTACTTC.

The chain uses TRBV6-5 and TRBJ1-2; the D is unclear. The CDR3 totals 11 residues. Germline V lookup: CDR1 MNHEY, CDR2 SVGAGI. With 2 bases removed from V and 6 bases from J, the gap between germline ends came to 4 bases. CDR3 DNA: TGTGCCAGCAGTTACCGGGATGGCTACACCTTC. Protein: CASSYRDGYTF.

CDR3 protein: CASSPFPKGGRNQPQHF. The CDR3, as DNA: TGTGCCAGCAGCCCTTTCCCCAAAGGGGGTCGCAATCAGCCCCAGCATTTT. The V and J genes are TRBV3-1 (or the pseudogene TRBV3-2) and TRBJ1-5, with D perhaps matching TRBD1 (6 bases). CDR1 LGHDT and CDR2 YNNKEL come from the germline V gene (reference sequence). The CDR3 covers 17 residues. The germline V and J ends were trimmed by 4 bases and 2 bases, with 18 bases remaining between them.

This sequence joins TRBV5-1 and TRBJ2-3, with 10 bases lining up with TRBD2. The CDR3 spans 16 residues. Trimming took 0 bases from V and 3 from J; bases not matched to a gene: 4. CDR1 and CDR2 (germline): SGHRS, YFSETQ. This CDR3 is CASSLASGGWTDTQYF. The CDR3 DNA sequence: TGCGCCAGCAGCTTGGCTAGCGGGGGATGGACAGATACGCAGTATTTT.

The gene calls are TRBV5-4 and TRBJ1-2; D is possibly TRBD1 (5 bases). Germline V gene sequence: CDR1 SGHNT, CDR2 YYREEE (reference sequence). V was pared by 0 bases and J by 1 base, with 13 bases between. The CDR3 length is 16 residues. DNA for the CDR3: TGTGCCAGCAGCTTGGGGGGGGGACGCATTAACTATGGCTACACCTTC. This translates into CASSLGGGRINYGYTF.

The V call is TRBV19, the J call TRBJ2-3, with 9 positions matching TRBD1. V shed 5 bases, J shed 3 bases, and the junction held 3 bases outside the gene matches. CDR1 is LNHDA, CDR2 SQIVND, per germline (reference sequence). The CDR3 spans 14 residues. CDR3 DNA sequence: TGTGCCAGTAGTTGGACAGGGGCAACAGATACGCAGTATTTT. This translates into CASSWTGATDTQYF.

The gene calls are TRBV18 and TRBJ1-4, with D perhaps TRBD1 (6 bases). CDR3 length: 16 residues. Per the germline V gene, CDR1 is KGHSH and CDR2 is LQKENI. With 8 bases removed from V and 0 bases from J, the gap between germline ends came to 16 bases. The CDR3 coding sequence is TGTGCCAGCCAAACCAGGGGCGGTGCAACTAATGAAAAACTGTTTTTT. This gives the protein CASQTRGGATNEKLFF. Based on the CDR3 plus reference TRBV18 and TRBJ1-4, the full variable domain is NAGVMQNPRHLVRRRGQEARLRCSPMKGHSHVYWYRQLPEEGLKFMVYLQKENIIDESGMPKERFSAEFPKEGPSILRIQQVVRGDSAAYFCASQTRGGATNEKLFFGSGTQLSVL.

This clone was observed at least ten times. The V and J genes are TRBV14 and TRBJ1-1, with D perhaps matching TRBD1 (5 bases). From germline, CDR1 is SGHDN and CDR2 FVKESK. Trimming cost V 4 bases and J 3 bases, with 9 bases left between them. The CDR3 covers 13 residues. This CDR3 reads CASSRGEDTEAFF. The DNA of the CDR3 is TGTGCCAGCAGCCGAGGGGAGGACACTGAAGCTTTCTTT.

The CDR3 DNA follows: TGTGCCACCGCCCAGACAGACTATGGCTACACCTTC. Its protein product is CATAQTDYGYTF. This chain links TRBV15 with TRBJ1-2; possibly TRBD1 for D (5 bases). Germline lookup yields CDR1 LNHNV and CDR2 YYDKDF (reference sequence). Trimming removed 8 bases at V and 3 bases at J, with 10 bases between. The CDR3 has 12 residues.